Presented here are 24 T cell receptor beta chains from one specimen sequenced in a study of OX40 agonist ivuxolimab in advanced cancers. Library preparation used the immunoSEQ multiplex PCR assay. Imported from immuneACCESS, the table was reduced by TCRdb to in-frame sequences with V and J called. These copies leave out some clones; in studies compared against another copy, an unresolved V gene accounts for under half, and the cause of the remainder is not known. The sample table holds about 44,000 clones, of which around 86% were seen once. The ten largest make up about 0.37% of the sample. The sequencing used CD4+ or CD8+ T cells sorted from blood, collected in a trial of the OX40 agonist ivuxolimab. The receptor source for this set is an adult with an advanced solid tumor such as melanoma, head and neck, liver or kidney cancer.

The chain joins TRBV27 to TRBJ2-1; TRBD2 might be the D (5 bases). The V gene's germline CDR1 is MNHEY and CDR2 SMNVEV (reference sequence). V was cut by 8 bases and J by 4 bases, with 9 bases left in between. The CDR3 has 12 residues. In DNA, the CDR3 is TGTGCCAGCGCGGGTCAGTACAATGAGCAGTTCTTC. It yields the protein CASAGQYNEQFF.

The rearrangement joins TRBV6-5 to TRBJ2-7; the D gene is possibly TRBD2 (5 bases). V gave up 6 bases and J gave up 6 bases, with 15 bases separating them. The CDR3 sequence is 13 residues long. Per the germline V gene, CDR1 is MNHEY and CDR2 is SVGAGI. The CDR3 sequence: CASRPGPEGEQYF. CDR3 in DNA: TGTGCCAGCAGACCAGGACCCGAGGGCGAGCAGTACTTC.

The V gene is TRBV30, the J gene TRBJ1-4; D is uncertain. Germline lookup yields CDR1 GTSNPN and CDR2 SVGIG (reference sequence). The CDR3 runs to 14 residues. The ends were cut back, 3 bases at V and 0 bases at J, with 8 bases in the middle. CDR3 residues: CAWRTKATNEKLFF. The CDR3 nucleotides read TGTGCCTGGAGGACAAAGGCAACTAATGAAAAACTGTTTTTT.

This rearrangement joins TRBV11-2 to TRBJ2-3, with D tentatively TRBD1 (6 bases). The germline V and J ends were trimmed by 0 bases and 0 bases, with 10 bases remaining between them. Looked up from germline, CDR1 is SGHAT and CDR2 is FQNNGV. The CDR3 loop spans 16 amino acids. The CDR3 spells CASSLDPGASTDTQYF. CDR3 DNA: TGTGCCAGCAGCTTAGATCCAGGGGCGAGCACAGATACGCAGTATTTT.

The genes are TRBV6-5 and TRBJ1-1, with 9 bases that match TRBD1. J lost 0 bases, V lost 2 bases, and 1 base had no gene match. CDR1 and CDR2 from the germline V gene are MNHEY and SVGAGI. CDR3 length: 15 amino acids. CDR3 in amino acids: CASSYDRGMNTEAFF. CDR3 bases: TGTGCCAGCAGTTACGACAGGGGGATGAACACTGAAGCTTTCTTT.

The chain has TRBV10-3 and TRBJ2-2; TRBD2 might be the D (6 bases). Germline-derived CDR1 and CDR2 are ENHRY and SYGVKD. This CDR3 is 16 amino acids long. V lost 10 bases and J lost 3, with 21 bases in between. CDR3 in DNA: TGTGCCACCGGGGCCTCGACTAGAGGGGACACCGGGGAGCTGTTTTTT. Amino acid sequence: CATGASTRGDTGELFF.

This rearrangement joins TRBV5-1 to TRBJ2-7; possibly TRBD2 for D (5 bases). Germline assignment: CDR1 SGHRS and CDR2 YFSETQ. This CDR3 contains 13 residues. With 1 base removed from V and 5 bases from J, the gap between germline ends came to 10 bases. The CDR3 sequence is CASSLSGLHEQYF. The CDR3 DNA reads TGCGCCAGCAGCTTGAGCGGCCTCCACGAGCAGTACTTC.

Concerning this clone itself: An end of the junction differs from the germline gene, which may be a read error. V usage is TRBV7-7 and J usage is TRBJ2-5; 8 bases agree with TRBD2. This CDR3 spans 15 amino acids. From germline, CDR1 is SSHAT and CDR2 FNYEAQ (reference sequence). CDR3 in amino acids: CASSLAGRQQETQYF. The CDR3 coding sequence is TGTGCTAGCAGCTTAGCGGGACGGCAGCAAGAGACCCAGTACTTC.

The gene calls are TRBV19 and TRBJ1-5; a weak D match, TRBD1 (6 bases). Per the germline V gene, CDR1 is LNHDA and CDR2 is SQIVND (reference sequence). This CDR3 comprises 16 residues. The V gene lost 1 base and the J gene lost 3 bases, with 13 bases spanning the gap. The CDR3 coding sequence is TGTGCCAGTAGTATAGTCAGGGGAACGAACAATCAGCCCCAGCATTTT. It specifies CASSIVRGTNNQPQHF. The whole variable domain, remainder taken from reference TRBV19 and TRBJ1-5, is DGGITQSPKYLFRKEGQNVTLSCEQNLNHDAMYWYRQDPGQGLRLIYYSQIVNDFQKGDIAEGYSVSREKKESFPLTVTSAQKNPTAFYLCASSIVRGTNNQPQHFGDGTRLSIL.

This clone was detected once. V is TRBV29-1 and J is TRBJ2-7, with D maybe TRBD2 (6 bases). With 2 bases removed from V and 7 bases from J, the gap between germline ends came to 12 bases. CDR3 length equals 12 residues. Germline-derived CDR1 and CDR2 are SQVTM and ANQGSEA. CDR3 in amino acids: CSVEMGGREQYF. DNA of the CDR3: TGCAGCGTTGAAATGGGTGGGAGGGAGCAGTACTTC.

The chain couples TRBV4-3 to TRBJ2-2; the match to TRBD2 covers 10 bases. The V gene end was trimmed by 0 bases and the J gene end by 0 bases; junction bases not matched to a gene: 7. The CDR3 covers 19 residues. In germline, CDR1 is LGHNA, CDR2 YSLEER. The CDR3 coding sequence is TGCGCCAGCAGCCAAGAGGCTAGCGGGGGATATGCGAACACCGGGGAGCTGTTTTTT. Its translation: CASSQEASGGYANTGELFF.

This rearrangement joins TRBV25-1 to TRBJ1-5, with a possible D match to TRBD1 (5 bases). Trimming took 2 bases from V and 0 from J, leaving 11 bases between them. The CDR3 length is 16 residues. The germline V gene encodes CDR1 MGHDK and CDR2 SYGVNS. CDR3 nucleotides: TGTGCCAGCAGTGAAGGGACGGCTTATAGCAATCAGCCCCAGCATTTT. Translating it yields CASSEGTAYSNQPQHF.

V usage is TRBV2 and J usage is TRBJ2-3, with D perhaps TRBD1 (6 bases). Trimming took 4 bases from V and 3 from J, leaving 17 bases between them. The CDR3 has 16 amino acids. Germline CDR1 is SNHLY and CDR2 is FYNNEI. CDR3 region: CASSVPGTQTTDTQYF. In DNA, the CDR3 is TGTGCCAGCAGTGTTCCCGGGACACAAACAACAGATACGCAGTATTTT.

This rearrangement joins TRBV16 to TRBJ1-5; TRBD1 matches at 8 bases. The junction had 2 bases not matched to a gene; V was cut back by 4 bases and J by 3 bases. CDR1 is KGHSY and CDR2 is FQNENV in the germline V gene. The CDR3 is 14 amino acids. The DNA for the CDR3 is TGTGCCAGCAGCCCGGGACAGGTCAATCAGCCCCAGCATTTT. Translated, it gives CASSPGQVNQPQHF.

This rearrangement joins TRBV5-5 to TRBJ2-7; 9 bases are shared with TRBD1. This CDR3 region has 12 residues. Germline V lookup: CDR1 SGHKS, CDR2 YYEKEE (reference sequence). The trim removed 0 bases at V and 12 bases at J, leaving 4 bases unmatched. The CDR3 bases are TGTGCCAGCAGCTTGGACAGGGGGCGAAGGTACTTC. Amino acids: CASSLDRGRRYF.

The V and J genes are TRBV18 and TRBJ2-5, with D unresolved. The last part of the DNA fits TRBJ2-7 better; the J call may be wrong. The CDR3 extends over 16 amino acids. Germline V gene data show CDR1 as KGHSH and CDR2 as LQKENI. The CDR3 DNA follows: TGTGCCAGCTCACCACAACCCCCCGATAATTCCTACGAGCAGTACTTC. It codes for CASSPQPPDNSYEQYF.

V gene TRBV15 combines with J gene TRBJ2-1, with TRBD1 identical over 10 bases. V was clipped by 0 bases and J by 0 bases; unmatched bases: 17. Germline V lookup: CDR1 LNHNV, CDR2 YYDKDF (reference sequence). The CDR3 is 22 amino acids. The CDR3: CATSREEVGQGFLKSSYNEQFF. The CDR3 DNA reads TGTGCCACCAGCAGAGAGGAGGTGGGACAGGGGTTCCTTAAAAGCTCCTACAATGAGCAGTTCTTC. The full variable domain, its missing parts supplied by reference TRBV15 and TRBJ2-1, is DAMVIQNPRYQVTQFGKPVTLSCSQTLNHNVMYWYQQKSSQAPKLLFHYYDKDFNNEADTPDNFQSRRPNTSFCFLDIRSPGLGDTAMYLCATSREEVGQGFLKSSYNEQFFGPGTRLTVL.

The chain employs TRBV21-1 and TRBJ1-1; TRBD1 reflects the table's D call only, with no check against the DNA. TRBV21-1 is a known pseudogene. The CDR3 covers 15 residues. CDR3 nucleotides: TGTGCCAGCATCCATTTCCGACACGAGAACACTGAAGCTTTCTTT. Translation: CASIHFRHENTEAFF.

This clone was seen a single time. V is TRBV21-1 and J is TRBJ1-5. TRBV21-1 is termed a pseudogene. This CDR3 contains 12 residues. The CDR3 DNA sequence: TGTGCCAGCAGCTTTTGTGGTCAGCCCCAGCATTTT. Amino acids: CASSFCGQPQHF.

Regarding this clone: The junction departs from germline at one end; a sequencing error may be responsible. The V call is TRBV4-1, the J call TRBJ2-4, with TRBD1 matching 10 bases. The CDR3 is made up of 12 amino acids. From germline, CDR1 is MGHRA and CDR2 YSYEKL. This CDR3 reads CASSPGTGEVDF. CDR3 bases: TGCGCCAGCAGCCCCGGGACAGGGGAGGTTGACTTC.

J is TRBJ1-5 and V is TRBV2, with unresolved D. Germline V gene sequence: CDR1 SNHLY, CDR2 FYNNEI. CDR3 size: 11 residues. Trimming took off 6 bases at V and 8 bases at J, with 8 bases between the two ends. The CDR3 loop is CASSSSEPQHF. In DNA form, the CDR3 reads TGTGCCAGCAGCAGCAGTGAGCCCCAGCATTTT.

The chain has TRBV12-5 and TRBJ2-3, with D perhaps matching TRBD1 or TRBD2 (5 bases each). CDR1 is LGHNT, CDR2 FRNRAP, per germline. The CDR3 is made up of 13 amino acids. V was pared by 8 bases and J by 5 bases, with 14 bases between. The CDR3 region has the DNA TGTGCTAGTCGAAGGGGCGAGGGAGATACGCAGTATTTT. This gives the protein CASRRGEGDTQYF.

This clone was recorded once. DNA of the CDR3: TGTGCCTCCAGTACCGGGGAGGGAAGGACTTCACCCCTCCACTTT. It codes for CASSTGEGRTSPLHF. V usage is TRBV19 and J usage is TRBJ1-6; no firm D call. Germline V gives CDR1 LNHDA, CDR2 SQIVND (reference sequence). Between the trimmed V and J ends, which lost 11 bases and 9 bases, there was a span of 23 bases. The CDR3 length is 15 residues.

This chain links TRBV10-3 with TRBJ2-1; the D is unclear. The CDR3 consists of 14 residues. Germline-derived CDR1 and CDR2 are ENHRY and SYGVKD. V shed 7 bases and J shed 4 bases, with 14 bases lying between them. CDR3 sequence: CAIKSEAWYNEQFF. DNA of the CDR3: TGTGCCATCAAATCCGAGGCCTGGTACAATGAGCAGTTCTTC.